Listed below are T cell receptor beta chains from one sample, sequenced in a study of human T cells and chemical hapten exposure. TCRdb fed the RACE reads into MiXCR, producing one record per CDR3 protein. The sample holds fewer than 150,000 distinct CDR3 sequences, over 9.5% seen once. Sequenced here: whole blood, sampled in connection with sensitization to the hapten diphenylcyclopropenone (DPC). These receptors came from a woman aged 50 to 60 with alopecia areata. Some clones in this sample may be carry-over from other donors' samples. Both conserved end residues are part of each CDR3. Fields, in order: D gene, V gene, clone size, J gene, CDR3 protein, CDR3 DNA. The D gene is left open where the match is weak. Rows give clone size only sometimes, using once, few, many, or a class for an expanded clone.

>TRBD1|TRBV12-3/TRBV12-4|many|TRBJ2-2
CATVSGTGYTGELFF
TGTGCCACCGTTTCCGGGACAGGGTACACCGGGGAGCTGTTTTTT
>TRBD2|TRBV11-3|.|TRBJ2-6
CASSPGGGSGANVLTF
TGTGCCAGCAGCCCTGGGGGGGGCTCTGGGGCCAACGTCCTGACTTTC
>.|TRBV9|.|TRBJ2-3
CASTTGVPSTDTQYF
TGTGCCAGCACCACCGGGGTCCCTAGCACAGATACGCAGTATTTT
>TRBD2|TRBV27|.|TRBJ2-2
CASSFTSGTPGELFF
TGTGCCAGCAGTTTCACTAGCGGGACTCCCGGGGAGCTGTTTTTT
>.|TRBV28|many|TRBJ1-5
CASRSNQPQHF
TGTGCCAGCAGGAGCAATCAGCCCCAGCATTTT
>TRBD2|TRBV20-1|many|TRBJ2-7
CSAFVGTSGRNEQYF
TGCAGTGCCTTCGTCGGGACTAGCGGGAGAAACGAGCAGTACTTC
>TRBD1|TRBV29-1|.|TRBJ2-7
CSVRSGQGEQYF
TGCAGCGTGCGTTCTGGACAGGGCGAGCAGTACTTC
>.|TRBV7-2|.|TRBJ2-1
CASSFSGREFF
TGTGCCAGCAGCTTCTCTGGGCGGGAGTTCTTC
>.|TRBV5-1|many|TRBJ2-7
CASSPSVSYEQYF
TGCGCCAGCAGCCCCAGCGTTTCCTACGAGCAGTACTTC
>.|TRBV19|few|TRBJ1-5
CASSPAFGENSNQPQHF
TGTGCCAGTAGTCCCGCGTTCGGGGAAAATAGCAATCAGCCCCAGCATTTT
>.|TRBV20-1|few|TRBJ1-5
CSALAPNNQPQHF
TGCAGTGCCCTGGCACCGAACAATCAGCCCCAGCATTTT
>.|TRBV25-1|.|TRBJ1-2
CASTGEGSGGYTF
TGTGCCAGCACGGGGGAGGGCTCAGGGGGCTACACCTTC
>TRBD2|TRBV9|few|TRBJ2-6
CASSVAGELAGLSGANVLTF
TGTGCCAGCAGCGTAGCTGGGGAACTAGCGGGACTGAGTGGGGCCAACGTCCTGACTTTC
>TRBD2|TRBV4-2|few|TRBJ2-3
CASSQEVLLAGGRGTDTQYF
TGTGCCAGCAGCCAAGAAGTACTACTAGCGGGAGGCCGCGGCACAGATACGCAGTATTTT
>TRBD2|TRBV5-1|.|TRBJ2-7
CASSLTSASVEQYF
TGCGCCAGCAGCTTGACTAGCGCCTCGGTCGAGCAGTACTTC
>.|TRBV12-3/TRBV12-4|few|TRBJ1-1
CASSSVGVPEAFF
TGTGCCAGCAGTTCCGTGGGGGTACCTGAAGCTTTCTTT
>.|TRBV6-6|.|TRBJ2-2
CASSRTETGELFF
TGTGCCAGCAGCCGAACAGAGACCGGGGAGCTGTTTTTT
>.|TRBV7-6|few|TRBJ2-6
CASSLSVPSGANVLTF
TGTGCCAGCAGCTTAAGCGTCCCTTCTGGGGCCAACGTCCTGACTTTC
>.|TRBV21-1|.|TRBJ2-7
CASGPVCEQYF
TGTGCCAGCGGACCCGTCTGCGAGCAGTACTTC
>.|TRBV7-9|many|TRBJ2-3
CASSPETDTQYF
TGTGCCAGCAGCCCAGAGACAGATACGCAGTATTTT
>.|TRBV9|many|TRBJ2-7
CASSVGTFSSYEQYF
TGTGCCAGCAGCGTAGGGACTTTTAGCTCCTACGAGCAGTACTTC
>.|TRBV7-8|few|TRBJ2-7
CASSSEGWQYF
TGTGCCAGCAGCTCGGAGGGGTGGCAGTACTTC
>TRBD2|TRBV29-1|once|TRBJ2-2
CSVTGTSGRALNTGELFF
TGCAGCGTGACCGGGACTAGCGGGAGGGCCCTCAACACCGGGGAGCTGTTTTTT
>.|TRBV20-1|.|TRBJ2-5
CSSGAYSETQYF
TGCAGCTCCGGGGCATACTCAGAGACCCAGTACTTC
>.|TRBV29-1|many|TRBJ2-5
CSAKTGEGTQYF
TGCAGCGCTAAAACAGGGGAGGGGACCCAGTACTTC
>.|TRBV20-1|.|TRBJ1-1
CSATKDPNTEAFF
TGCAGTGCTACAAAGGACCCGAACACTGAAGCTTTCTTT
>.|TRBV20-1|.|TRBJ2-7
CSAPRTRGRYEQYF
TGCAGTGCCCCGAGGACAAGGGGAAGGTACGAGCAGTACTTC
>.|TRBV5-1|.|TRBJ1-1
CASTASQGTEAFF
TGCGCCAGCACCGCCAGCCAGGGGACTGAAGCTTTCTTT